Following are 21 T cell receptor beta chains from one sample sequenced in a study of memory CD4+ T cells and cytomegalovirus serostatus (dated by TCRdb to between 2018 and 2021). Library preparation was by the immunoSEQ multiplex PCR assay. TCRdb carries this immuneACCESS record with in-frame sequences only. Its versions omit some clonotypes, under half of them owing to an unresolved V gene in the studies checked, with the rest unexplained. The sample data list about 60,000 clones, and over 75% of these were observed just once. Less than 0.95% of the sample rests with the top ten. Single viable CD3+CD4+CD8-CD45RO+ cells were sorted as memory CD4+ T cells on a FACSAria II. The sequenced material came from memory CD4+ T cells from blood. The receptors here all came from an adult in good health and CMV-seronegative.

The chain has TRBV2 and TRBJ2-3; 8 positions match TRBD2. The CDR3 loop spans 13 amino acids. Losses at the gene ends were 8 bases for V and 2 bases for J; bases not matched to a gene: 3. Germline lookup yields CDR1 SNHLY and CDR2 FYNNEI. The CDR3, as DNA: TGTGCCAGCCGGGGGGGGGACACAGATACGCAGTATTTT. It codes for CASRGGDTDTQYF. Drawing the rest from reference TRBV2 and TRBJ2-3, the complete variable domain is EPEVTQTPSHQVTQMGQEVILRCVPISNHLYFYWYRQILGQKVEFLVSFYNNEISEKSEIFDDQFSVERPDGSNFTLKIRSTKLEDSAMYFCASRGGDTDTQYFGPGTRLTVL.

In this sample, this clone turned up a few times. The V gene is TRBV7-9, the J gene TRBJ1-6; 7 bases are shared with TRBD1. Trimming at V came to 1 base and at J to 10 bases, leaving 4 bases not matched to a gene. CDR1 is SEHNR and CDR2 is FQNEAQ in the germline V gene (reference sequence). The CDR3 loop spans 14 amino acids. The CDR3 bases are TGTGCCAGCAGCTTAGATAGGGGGCTGTCACCCCTCCACTTT. It yields the protein CASSLDRGLSPLHF. The full variable domain, with the rest looked up from reference TRBV7-9 and TRBJ1-6, is DTGVSQNPRHKITKRGQNVTFRCDPISEHNRLYWYRQTLGQGPEFLTYFQNEAQLEKSRLLSDRFSAERPKGSFSTLEIQRTEQGDSAMYLCASSLDRGLSPLHFGNGTRLTVT.

This clone turned up a few times. The chain employs TRBV2 and TRBJ1-1; the D is unclear. The V end lost 3 bases, the J end lost 11 bases, and 19 bases lay between the germline ends. From germline, CDR1 is SNHLY and CDR2 FYNNEI. This CDR3 is 14 amino acids long. CDR3 sequence: CASSEGLQRTWAFF. CDR3 coding DNA: TGTGCCAGCAGTGAGGGGTTACAGCGTACGTGGGCTTTCTTT.

The chain recombines TRBV4-2 with TRBJ2-5; D unclear. The germline V gene has CDR1 LGHNA and CDR2 YNFKEQ. V was trimmed by 2 bases and J by 5 bases, leaving 9 bases between them. The CDR3 covers 13 residues. The CDR3 coding sequence is TGTGCCAGCAGCCAATTTCAAGGCGAGACCCAGTACTTC. Translated, it gives CASSQFQGETQYF.

In its sample, this clone was seen a few times. This chain joins TRBV6-6 and TRBJ1-3; perhaps TRBD1 as D (6 bases). V lost 6 bases and J lost 1, with 16 bases in between. The CDR3 contains 16 residues. Germline V gene lookup returns CDR1 MNHNY and CDR2 SVGAGI (reference sequence). CDR3 amino acids: CASRDGGRRSGNTIYF. In DNA, the CDR3 is TGTGCCAGCAGAGACGGGGGCAGGAGATCTGGAAACACCATATATTTT.

This clone was found a few times. Other DNA sequences in this sample translate to the same CDR3. This chain connects TRBV6-1 to TRBJ1-5, with D possibly TRBD1 on 5 matching bases. The CDR3 is 13 residues long. Germline V gene lookup returns CDR1 MNHNS and CDR2 SASEGT. V was pared by 6 bases and J by 3 bases, with 9 bases between. The CDR3 nucleotides are TGTGCCAGCAGACAGGTTAACAATCAGCCCCAGCATTTT. Translated: CASRQVNNQPQHF.

This clone appeared once. The V gene is TRBV10-3, the J gene TRBJ1-5, with 7 bases that match TRBD1. Germline CDR1 ENHRY, CDR2 SYGVKD. CDR3 length: 13 residues. The trim removed 7 bases at V and 2 bases at J, leaving 2 bases unmatched. CDR3 nucleotides: TGTGCCATCAAAGGGACAGGCAATCAGCCCCAGCATTTT. Translated: CAIKGTGNQPQHF.

The CDR3 coding sequence is TGCGCCAGCAGCTCCAAAACAGGGGGCGCCTCTGGGGCCAACGTCCTGACTTTC. This translates into CASSSKTGGASGANVLTF. The V call is TRBV5-1, the J call TRBJ2-6; TRBD1 matches 9 bases. The CDR3 is made up of 18 amino acids. Germline CDR1 and CDR2: SGHRS and YFSETQ. V trimming: 3 bases; J trimming: 0 bases; junction bases outside the gene matches: 7. The variable domain in full, completed from reference TRBV5-1 and TRBJ2-6, reads KAGVTQTPRYLIKTRGQQVTLSCSPISGHRSVSWYQQTPGQGLQFLFEYFSETQRNKGNFPGRFSGRQFSNSRSEMNVSTLELGDSALYLCASSSKTGGASGANVLTFGAGSRLTVL.

The chain is built from TRBV7-9 and TRBJ2-1, with TRBD1 identical over 7 bases. Germline assignment: CDR1 SEHNR and CDR2 FQNEAQ (reference sequence). The CDR3 sequence is 16 residues long. The trim removed 1 base at V and 4 bases at J, leaving 7 bases unmatched. CDR3 bases: TGTGCCAGCAGCTTAGGGCCCCCGACAGGGTACAATGAGCAGTTCTTC. Amino acid sequence: CASSLGPPTGYNEQFF.

CDR3 residues: CASSPRTDTQYF. CDR3 sequence (DNA): TGTGCCAGTAGTCCGCGCACAGATACGCAGTATTTT. The chain uses TRBV19 and TRBJ2-3; no definite D call. This CDR3 is built from 12 residues. Trimming took off 5 bases at V and 1 base at J, with 4 bases between the two ends. Germline CDR1 and CDR2: LNHDA and SQIVND (reference sequence).

The chain employs TRBV5-1 and TRBJ2-2, with a weak D call TRBD2 (6 bases). The germline V gene has CDR1 SGHRS and CDR2 YFSETQ. The V and J ends lost 0 bases and 2 bases respectively, with 11 bases between them. The CDR3 totals 16 residues. The chain's CDR3 is CASSLGRGANTGELFF. As DNA, the CDR3 is TGCGCCAGCAGCTTGGGGAGGGGCGCAAACACCGGGGAGCTGTTTTTT.

The CDR3 DNA is TGTGCCAGCAGCCCCTCGCAGGGGTTGGAGACCCAGTACTTC. It specifies CASSPSQGLETQYF. The chain has TRBV5-6 and TRBJ2-5; D is perhaps TRBD1 (6 bases). The CDR3 totals 14 residues. Germline V gene data show CDR1 as SGHDT and CDR2 as YYEEEE. V gave up 4 bases and J gave up 5 bases, with 15 bases separating them.

This clone has just a few counts. This sequence joins TRBV19 and TRBJ1-1; maybe TRBD1 (5 bases). Trimming removed 9 bases from V and 0 bases from J, with 8 bases in between. This CDR3 has 12 residues. CDR1 LNHDA and CDR2 SQIVND come from the germline V gene (reference sequence). The CDR3 is CASSTVNTEAFF. The CDR3 bases are TGTGCCAGCTCGACAGTGAACACTGAAGCTTTCTTT.

The genes are TRBV7-3 and TRBJ2-2; 7 nucleotides line up with TRBD2. The germline V gene has CDR1 SGHTA and CDR2 FQGTGA. The junction had 4 bases not matched to a gene; V was cut back by 5 bases and J by 1 base. The CDR3 has 15 amino acids. Here the CDR3 reads CASSRGDVNTGELFF. Written as DNA, the CDR3 is TGTGCCAGCAGCCGGGGGGATGTGAACACCGGGGAGCTGTTTTTT.

The CDR3, as DNA: TGTGCCATCAGTGGGGGACTAGCGGGAGGTTCCACCGGGGAGCTGTTTTTT. The encoded protein is CAISGGLAGGSTGELFF. This chain joins TRBV10-3 and TRBJ2-2; 15 nucleotides line up with TRBD2. V was clipped by 4 bases and J by 4 bases; unmatched bases: 4. The CDR3 covers 17 residues. Germline CDR1 is ENHRY and CDR2 is SYGVKD.

The CDR3 DNA reads as TGTGCCAGCAGGGCCCCGGGGGGTGAGGCTTTCTTT. Translation gives CASRAPGGEAFF. This chain joins TRBV28 and TRBJ1-1, with D possibly being TRBD1 (5 bases). The V end lost 6 bases, the J end lost 11 bases, and 16 bases lay between the germline ends. The CDR3 extends over 12 amino acids. CDR1 is MDHEN and CDR2 is SYDVKM in the germline V gene. Complete variable domain (other parts from reference TRBV28 and TRBJ1-1): DVKVTQSSRYLVKRTGEKVFLECVQDMDHENMFWYRQDPGLGLRLIYFSYDVKMKEKGDIPEGYSVSREKKERFSLILESASTNQTSMYLCASRAPGGEAFFGQGTRLTVV.

To note about this clone: At the DNA level, this CDR3 is encoded by other sequences in the same sample as well. The gene calls are TRBV29-1 and TRBJ2-5, with D possibly called TRBD1 or TRBD2 (6 bases each). Per the germline V gene, CDR1 is SQVTM and CDR2 is ANQGSEA. The ends were cut back, 4 bases at V and 5 bases at J, with 14 bases in the middle. The CDR3 runs to 13 residues. As DNA, the CDR3 is TGCAGCGTTGGGGGGGCAGGAGGGGAGACCCAGTACTTC. Protein product: CSVGGAGGETQYF.

This chain links TRBV11-1 with TRBJ1-1; TRBD1 is a possible D gene (6 bases). Germline CDR1 and CDR2: SGHAT and FQDESV (reference sequence). V shed 5 bases and J shed 7 bases, with 17 bases lying between them. The CDR3 has 14 residues. In nucleotides, the CDR3 is TGTGCCAGCAGCCATACCTCCCCAGGGGTTGAAGCTTTCTTT. It translates to CASSHTSPGVEAFF. The variable domain in full, completed from reference TRBV11-1 and TRBJ1-1, reads EAEVAQSPRYKITEKSQAVAFWCDPISGHATLYWYRQILGQGPELLVQFQDESVVDDSQLPKDRFSAERLKGVDSTLKIQPAELGDSAMYLCASSHTSPGVEAFFGQGTRLTVV.

The chain combines TRBV28 with TRBJ1-5; D is possibly TRBD1 (6 bases). V lost 7 bases and J 10 bases, leaving 17 bases between the germline ends. The germline gives CDR1 MDHEN, CDR2 SYDVKM. There are 13 residues in the CDR3. The CDR3 DNA reads TGTGCCAGCAATGCTGGGGGCGCGCGCCCCCAGCATTTT. Its translation is CASNAGGARPQHF. Looking up the rest from reference TRBV28 and TRBJ1-5 gives the full variable domain: DVKVTQSSRYLVKRTGEKVFLECVQDMDHENMFWYRQDPGLGLRLIYFSYDVKMKEKGDIPEGYSVSREKKERFSLILESASTNQTSMYLCASNAGGARPQHFGDGTRLSIL.

This chain links TRBV4-2 with TRBJ1-3; TRBD1 matches at 8 bases. The CDR3 contains 16 residues. Germline CDR1 and CDR2: LGHNA and YNFKEQ. V shed 2 bases, J shed 0 bases, and the junction held 3 bases outside the gene matches. This chain's CDR3 is CASSQQGANSGNTIYF. The CDR3 nucleotides read TGTGCCAGCAGCCAACAGGGGGCTAACTCTGGAAACACCATATATTTT.

The chain joins TRBV13 to TRBJ2-7; TRBD1 is a possible D gene (6 bases). Germline CDR1 and CDR2: PRHDT and FYEKMQ (reference sequence). With 2 bases removed from V and 2 bases from J, the gap between germline ends came to 7 bases. This CDR3 has 13 residues. The CDR3 region is CASSLNRAYEQYF. The CDR3 DNA sequence: TGTGCCAGCAGCTTAAACAGGGCCTACGAGCAGTACTTC.